This section outlines one T cell receptor (beta chain) sequence together with its context. At least ten counts were recorded for this clonotype. Its antigen target is currently unknown. The sample holds no much larger clone one base away, and base qualities are not on file. Counted from cysteine to phenylalanine, this CDR3 has 18 amino acids. The retained sequence is limited to the CDR3, 54 bases, with the frame set at the first base. The germline V gene supplies CDR1 SGHVS and CDR2 FQNEAQ. Clipping removes 1 base from V and 6 bases from J, with 18 as the unmatched junction base count. This specimen belongs to a study of regulatory T cells in long-lasting Graves disease (dated by TCRdb to about 2021). Study-level background: Patients with newly diagnosed Graves' disease had been on antithyroid drugs for under 3 months. Peripheral blood TCR sequencing and RNA sequencing compared persistent Graves' disease patients with newly diagnosed Graves' disease patients. The study was registered as a clinical trial and conducted in China. A total of around 35 samples were covered by TCR sequencing, comprising some 13 persistent and roughly 20 newly diagnosed Graves' disease patients. What the work shows at the level of the full study, not this receptor alone: Persistent patients shared more public clonotypes among themselves (around 3,000) than newly diagnosed patients did (over 900). The authors noted that the small sample size was a limitation that may lower accuracy. Sequencing and analysis were restricted to the TCR beta chain. TRBV28, TRBJ1-2 and TRBJ2-5 were preferentially used in persistent disease, while TRBV20-1 and TRBJ2-1 were favored in newly diagnosed disease. Peripheral blood alone was examined, since thyroid tissue, which constituted the primary lesion, could not be accessed. Lower TCR Shannon entropy and fewer highly expanded clones were observed in persistent Graves' disease patients than in newly diagnosed patients, which suggested clonal expansion.

The library came from multiplex PCR. Reads for this sample came from an Illumina HiSeq 4000. CDR3 regions were amplified by Arm-PCR with iRepertoire HTBI primers to construct TCR beta libraries. Before sequencing, the PCR products underwent gel purification. On the study's bioinformatics: A total of around 59 TRBV and approximately 13 TRBJ segments were identified across samples and were used for gene usage analysis of CDR3 amino acid clonotypes. COPE and FqMerger were used to merge filtered high-quality paired reads into contigs. BLAST was used to align contigs to the IMGT TRBV, TRBD and TRBJ reference genes, and CDR3 was defined following IMGT. Clonotypes above 0.1% frequency were classified as highly expanded clones. Shannon entropy served as the measure of repertoire diversity, while the Gini coefficient captured V-J evenness. Public clonotypes were defined as clonotypes shared by more than one individual. Through fastp at Q25 and MiXCR, TCRdb rebuilt clones from the public reads, retaining in-frame beta chains. Under each unique CDR3 protein, matching rows form one entry showing the most common genes and DNA. These V and J calls originate from TCRdb's pipeline instead of the authors' own analysis. For this sample there are 400,000 to 550,000 distinct CDR3 sequences; about a sixth appear just once. Jointly, the top ten make up approximately 22% of the sample.

This specimen's time point label, interpreted: newly diagnosed GD, antithyroid drugs for less than 3 months. For both TCR sequencing and RNA sequencing, RNA was extracted from PBMCs in TRIzol. The diagnosis of Graves' disease followed American Thyroid Association guidelines. Patients for the study were recruited at an endocrinology department in Xi'an, China. Each patient gave approximately 9.7 milliliters of peripheral blood, collected in an EDTA anticoagulant tube. PBMCs were isolated by Ficoll Paque Plus density gradient separation without further T cell sorting. An Agilent 2100 Bioanalyzer and agarose gel were used to check RNA quality, and a NanoDrop 2000 was used to measure RNA concentration. These data were also filed under a second study, of T cells in Graves' hyperthyroidism and ophthalmopathy. As that second study puts it: A patient counted as having stable Graves' hyperthyroidism if no progression to ophthalmopathy occurred over 18 months of follow-up. Hyperthyroidism patients were newly diagnosed, with disease duration under 2 months, and aged 18 to 65 years. Any patient with an uncontrolled infection, another autoimmune disease, pregnancy or lactation was excluded. Diagnoses relied on clinical symptoms, serum thyroxine and TRAb, thyroid ultrasound and orbital computed tomography. The TCR CDR3 was subjected to a first round of RT-PCR using the HTBI primer set and the Qiagen OneStep RT-PCR kit. Most expanded thyroid clonotypes (frequency above 0.001) were also detected in blood, a finding suggesting that blood repertoires may reflect thyroid immune responses. In cross-validation, a model built on a 13 V-J signature told ophthalmopathy apart from stable hyperthyroidism with over 85% sensitivity and 81% to 82% specificity, and in testing the same model reached 80%/75%. During validation, the model predicted progression to ophthalmopathy a median of roughly six months ahead of onset, with more than 60% sensitivity and 72.22% specificity. To identify distinguishing TCR V-J signatures, a discovery cohort of 90 to 100 patients was used, comprising 40 to 45 with Graves' ophthalmopathy and roughly 60 with stable Graves' hyperthyroidism. An independent validation cohort of under 20 hyperthyroidism patients and 17 patients who later progressed to ophthalmopathy tested prospective prediction of ophthalmopathy. For training and testing, the approximately 92 patients in the discovery cohort were randomly divided in a 7:3 ratio. Thyroid tissue and blood T-cell repertoires from roughly 6 Graves' hyperthyroidism patients were also compared in the study. After sampling, hyperthyroidism patients received methimazole starting at 30 mg daily, and ophthalmopathy patients received high-dose intravenous methylprednisolone. The libraries were constructed in a second round of multiplex PCR and then size-selected and purified. Libraries were sequenced paired-end with 100 bp reads on an Illumina HiSeq2000. SOAPnuke was used to process the raw data, with reads discarded if the reads contained adapters or uncalled bases, had a mean Phred below 15, or lacked an exact constant-primer or identifier match. COPE v1.2.5 was used to merge the high-quality paired reads, and each unique nucleotide sequence was defined as a clonotype. Clonotypes were aligned to IMGT TRBV, TRBD and TRBJ reference segments using MiTCR v1.1. The analysis was restricted to V-J combinations with a frequency above 0.0001, which together covered 99% to 99.2% of the repertoires. A TCS score was defined as the ratio between F50 (clonal expansion) and ExV (chaos), using BLOSUM62-based TCRdist between CDR3 peptides within each V-J. Welch's t-statistics and random forest reduced fewer than 600 V-J features to fewer than 15, which were used in a naive Bayes classifier (R e1071). No statistical method was used to fix the sample size in advance, and group allocation was not hidden from the investigators. TCR Vbeta CDR3 sequencing of roughly 140 peripheral blood samples (over 40 ophthalmopathy, 75 or so hyperthyroidism and roughly 17 progressor patients) is reported in the paper.

The sequence came from a young woman with Graves disease. Donor details come from another sample of the same person, matched by shared clones. This receptor chain uses TRBV7-8 and TRBJ2-7; a stretch of 7 junction bases matches TRBD2. Here the sequenced sample was peripheral blood mononuclear cells (PBMCs), taken at new diagnosis, from a patient treated with antithyroid drugs. The bases read TGTGCCAGCAGCTTAGGGGGGGAGGGCAGGGTGGTGAGTCTCGAGCAGTACTTC. Its product reads: CASSLGGEGRVVSLEQYF.